The T cell receptor beta chain described here comes from a study of shared clonotypes between healthy human individuals. Study conclusions and caveats: Sharing across a few donors was seen in about 5% of naive CD4 clonotypes. Generation probabilities of non-shared clonotypes were lower (relative to those shared by all four donors).

Investigators divided CD4+ cells into CD45RA+ naive and CD45RA-negative memory subsets. This CDR3 contains 16 residues. Germline trimming cut 6 bases from V and 0 bases from J; bases unmatched to any gene: 7. Germline V CDR1 and CDR2: KGHSH, LQKENI. For this clone: Its antigen is currently unknown.

The repertoire was sequenced with immunoSEQ multiplex PCR; TCRdb's copy has only in-frame clones and lacks some. The sample yields about 1 million clones, about 74% seen once. The material sequenced was memory CD4+ T cells sorted from blood. Subset described: CD45RA-negative fraction. The sequence came from a man between 18 and 35 years old in good health. The chain carries TRBV18 and TRBJ1-3; 8 bases are a match to TRBD1. CDR3 sequence: CASSSTGGSSGNTIYF. In DNA, the CDR3 is TGTGCCAGCTCCAGCACAGGGGGTTCCTCTGGAAACACCATATATTTT.